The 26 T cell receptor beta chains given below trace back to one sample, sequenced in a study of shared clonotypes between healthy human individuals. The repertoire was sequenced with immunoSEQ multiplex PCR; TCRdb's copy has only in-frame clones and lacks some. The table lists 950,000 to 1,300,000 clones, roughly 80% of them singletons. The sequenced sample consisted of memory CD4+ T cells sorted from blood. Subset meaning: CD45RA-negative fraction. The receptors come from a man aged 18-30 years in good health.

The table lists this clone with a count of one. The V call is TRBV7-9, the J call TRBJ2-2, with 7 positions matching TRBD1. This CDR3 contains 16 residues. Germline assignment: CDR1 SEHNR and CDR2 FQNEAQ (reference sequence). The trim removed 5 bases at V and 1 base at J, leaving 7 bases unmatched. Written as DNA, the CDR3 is TGTGCCAGCAGCCCACCGGGACAGTTGAACACCGGGGAGCTGTTTTTT. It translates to CASSPPGQLNTGELFF.

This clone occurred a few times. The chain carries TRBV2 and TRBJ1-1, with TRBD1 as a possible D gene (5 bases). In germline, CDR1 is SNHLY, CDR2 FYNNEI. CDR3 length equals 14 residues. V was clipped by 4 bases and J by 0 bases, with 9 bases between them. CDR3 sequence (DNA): TGTGCCAGCAGTGTAGAACAGGTGAACACTGAAGCTTTCTTT. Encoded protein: CASSVEQVNTEAFF. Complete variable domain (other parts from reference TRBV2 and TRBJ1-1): EPEVTQTPSHQVTQMGQEVILRCVPISNHLYFYWYRQILGQKVEFLVSFYNNEISEKSEIFDDQFSVERPDGSNFTLKIRSTKLEDSAMYFCASSVEQVNTEAFFGQGTRLTVV.

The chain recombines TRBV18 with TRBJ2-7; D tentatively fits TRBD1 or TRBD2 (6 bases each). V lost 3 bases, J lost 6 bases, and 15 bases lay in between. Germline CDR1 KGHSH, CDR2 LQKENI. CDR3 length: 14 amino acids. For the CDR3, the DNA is TGTGCCAGCTCACCCCGGGGGCTTATGGGCGAGCAGTACTTC. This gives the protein CASSPRGLMGEQYF.

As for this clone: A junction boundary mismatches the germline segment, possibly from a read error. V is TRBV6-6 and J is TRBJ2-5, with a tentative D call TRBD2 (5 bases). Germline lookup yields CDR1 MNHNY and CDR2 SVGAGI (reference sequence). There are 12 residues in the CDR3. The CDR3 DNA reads TGTGCCAGCAGTTACTCGAGACTACCCCTGAACTTC. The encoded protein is CASSYSRLPLNF.

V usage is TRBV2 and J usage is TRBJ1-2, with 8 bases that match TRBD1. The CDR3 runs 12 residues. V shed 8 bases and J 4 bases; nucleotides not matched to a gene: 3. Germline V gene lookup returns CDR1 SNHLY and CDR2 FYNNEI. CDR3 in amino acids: CASGDRSYGYTF. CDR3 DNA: TGTGCCAGCGGGGACAGGTCCTATGGCTACACCTTC.

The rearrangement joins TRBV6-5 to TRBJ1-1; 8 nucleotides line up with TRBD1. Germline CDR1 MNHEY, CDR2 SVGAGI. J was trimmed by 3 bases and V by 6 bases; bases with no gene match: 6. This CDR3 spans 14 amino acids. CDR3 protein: CASRRQGMYTEAFF. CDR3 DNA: TGTGCCAGCAGGAGACAGGGGATGTACACTGAAGCTTTCTTT.

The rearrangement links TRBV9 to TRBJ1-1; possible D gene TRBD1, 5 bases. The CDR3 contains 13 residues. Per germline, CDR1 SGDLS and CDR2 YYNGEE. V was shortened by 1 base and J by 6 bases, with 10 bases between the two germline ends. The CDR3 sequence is CASSVRWGAEAFF. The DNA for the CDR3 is TGTGCCAGCAGCGTAAGGTGGGGCGCTGAAGCTTTCTTT.

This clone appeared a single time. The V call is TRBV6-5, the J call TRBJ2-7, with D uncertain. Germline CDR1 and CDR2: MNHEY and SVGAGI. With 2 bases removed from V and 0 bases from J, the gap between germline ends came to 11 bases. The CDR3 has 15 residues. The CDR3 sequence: CASSYKGPDSYEQYF. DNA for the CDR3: TGTGCCAGCAGTTACAAGGGCCCTGACTCCTACGAGCAGTACTTC.

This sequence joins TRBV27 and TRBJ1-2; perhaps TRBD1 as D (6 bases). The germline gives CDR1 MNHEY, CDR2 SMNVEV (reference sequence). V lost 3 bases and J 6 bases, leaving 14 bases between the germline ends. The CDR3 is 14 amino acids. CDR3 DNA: TGTGCCAGCAGTTTCTCTCGGCCAGGGGATGGCTACACCTTC. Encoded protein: CASSFSRPGDGYTF.

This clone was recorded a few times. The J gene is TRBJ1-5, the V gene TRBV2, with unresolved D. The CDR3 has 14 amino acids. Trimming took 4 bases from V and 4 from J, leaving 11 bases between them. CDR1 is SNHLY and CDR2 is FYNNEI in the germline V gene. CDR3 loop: CASSGRTLNQPQHF. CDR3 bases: TGTGCCAGCAGTGGAAGGACTCTTAATCAGCCCCAGCATTTT. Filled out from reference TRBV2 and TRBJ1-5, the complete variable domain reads EPEVTQTPSHQVTQMGQEVILRCVPISNHLYFYWYRQILGQKVEFLVSFYNNEISEKSEIFDDQFSVERPDGSNFTLKIRSTKLEDSAMYFCASSGRTLNQPQHFGDGTRLSIL.

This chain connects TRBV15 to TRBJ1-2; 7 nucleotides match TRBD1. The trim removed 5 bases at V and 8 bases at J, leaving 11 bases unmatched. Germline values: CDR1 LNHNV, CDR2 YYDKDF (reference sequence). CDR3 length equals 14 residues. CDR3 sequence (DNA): TGTGCCACCAGCCCGCGTCGACAGGGCTCGGGCTACACCTTC. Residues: CATSPRRQGSGYTF.

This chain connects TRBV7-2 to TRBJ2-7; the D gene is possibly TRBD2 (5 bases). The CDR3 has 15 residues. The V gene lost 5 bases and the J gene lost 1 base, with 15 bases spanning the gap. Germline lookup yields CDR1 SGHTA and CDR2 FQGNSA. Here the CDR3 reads CASSHDRGLSYEQYF. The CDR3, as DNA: TGTGCCAGCAGCCACGACCGCGGGCTTTCCTACGAGCAGTACTTC.

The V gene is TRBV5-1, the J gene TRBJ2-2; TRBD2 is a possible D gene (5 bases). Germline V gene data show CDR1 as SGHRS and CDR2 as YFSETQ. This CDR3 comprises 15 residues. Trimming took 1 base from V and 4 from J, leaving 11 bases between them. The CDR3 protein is CASSLNEGGTGELFF. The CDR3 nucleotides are TGCGCCAGCAGCTTGAATGAGGGCGGCACCGGGGAGCTGTTTTTT.

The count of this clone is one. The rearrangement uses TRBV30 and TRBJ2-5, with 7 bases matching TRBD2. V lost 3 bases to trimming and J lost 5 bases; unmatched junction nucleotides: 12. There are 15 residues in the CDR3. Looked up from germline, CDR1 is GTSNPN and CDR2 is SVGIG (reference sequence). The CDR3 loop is CAWSAGRGIGETQYF. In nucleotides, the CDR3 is TGTGCCTGGAGCGCGGGGCGGGGGATCGGGGAGACCCAGTACTTC. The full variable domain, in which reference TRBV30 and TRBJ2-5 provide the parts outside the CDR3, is SQTIHQWPATLVQPVGSPLSLECTVEGTSNPNLYWYRQAAGRGLQLLFYSVGIGQISSEVPQNLSASRPQDRQFILSSKKLLLSDSGFYLCAWSAGRGIGETQYFGPGTRLLVL.

CDR3 region: CASSSHLAGTGNTIYF. CDR3 DNA: TGTGCCAGCAGCTCTCATTTGGCAGGGACTGGAAACACCATATATTTT. The genes are TRBV9 and TRBJ1-3; the D gene is possibly TRBD1 (5 bases). Germline-derived CDR1 and CDR2 are SGDLS and YYNGEE. V gave up 4 bases and J gave up 2 bases, with 16 bases separating them. The CDR3 is 16 residues long.

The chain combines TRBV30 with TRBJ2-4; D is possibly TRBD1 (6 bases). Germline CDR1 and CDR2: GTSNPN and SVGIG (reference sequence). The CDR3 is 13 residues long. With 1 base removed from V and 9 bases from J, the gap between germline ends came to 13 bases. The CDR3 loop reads CAWSGGPPGIQYF. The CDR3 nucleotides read TGTGCCTGGAGTGGGGGGCCTCCGGGCATTCAGTACTTC.

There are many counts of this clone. CDR3 sequence (DNA): TGTGCCACCGTAGCGGGGGGGCCAACAGCAGATACGCAGTATTTT. It codes for CATVAGGPTADTQYF. The chain carries TRBV2 and TRBJ2-3, with 11 nucleotides matching TRBD2. The CDR3 is 15 residues long. V lost 10 bases and J lost 4; bases outside the gene matches: 10. Germline V gene lookup returns CDR1 SNHLY and CDR2 FYNNEI.

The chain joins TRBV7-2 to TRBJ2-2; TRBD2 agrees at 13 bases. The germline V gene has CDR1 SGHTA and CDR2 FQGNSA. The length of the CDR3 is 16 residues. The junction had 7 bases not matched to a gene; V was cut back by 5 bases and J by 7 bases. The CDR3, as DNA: TGTGCCAGCAGCCCCAGACTAGCGGGAGGTGGCGGGGAGCTGTTTTTT. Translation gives CASSPRLAGGGGELFF.

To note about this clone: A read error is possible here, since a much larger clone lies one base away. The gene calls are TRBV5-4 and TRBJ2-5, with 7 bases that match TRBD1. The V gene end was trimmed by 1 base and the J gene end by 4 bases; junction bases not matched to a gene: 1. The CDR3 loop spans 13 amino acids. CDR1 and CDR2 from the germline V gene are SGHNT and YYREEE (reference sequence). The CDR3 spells CASSLNRGETQYF. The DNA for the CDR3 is TGTGCCAGCAGCTTGAACAGGGGAGAGACCCAGTACTTC.

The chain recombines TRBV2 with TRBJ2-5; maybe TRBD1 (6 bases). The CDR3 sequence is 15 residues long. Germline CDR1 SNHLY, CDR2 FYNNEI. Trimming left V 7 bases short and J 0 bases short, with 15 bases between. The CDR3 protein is CASTEQGRDQETQYF. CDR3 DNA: TGTGCCAGCACCGAGCAGGGGCGGGACCAAGAGACCCAGTACTTC.

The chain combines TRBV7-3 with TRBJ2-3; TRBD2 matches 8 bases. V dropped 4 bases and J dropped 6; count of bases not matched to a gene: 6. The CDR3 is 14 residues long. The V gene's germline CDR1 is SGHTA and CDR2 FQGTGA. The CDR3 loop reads CASSSGGASDTQYF. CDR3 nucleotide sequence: TGTGCCAGCAGCTCCGGGGGGGCCTCGGATACGCAGTATTTT.

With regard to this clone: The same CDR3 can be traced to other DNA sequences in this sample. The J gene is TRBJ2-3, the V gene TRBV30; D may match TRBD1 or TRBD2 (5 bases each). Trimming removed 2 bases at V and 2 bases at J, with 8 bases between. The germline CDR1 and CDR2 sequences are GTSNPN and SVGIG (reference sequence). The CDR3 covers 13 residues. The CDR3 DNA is TGTGCCTGGAGTCGGGGACCCACAGATACGCAGTATTTT. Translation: CAWSRGPTDTQYF.

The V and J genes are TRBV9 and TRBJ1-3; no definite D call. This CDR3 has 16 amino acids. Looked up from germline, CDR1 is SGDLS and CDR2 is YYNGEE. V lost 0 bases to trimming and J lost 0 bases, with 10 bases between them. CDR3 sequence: CASSVALTNSGNTIYF. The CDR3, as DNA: TGTGCCAGCAGCGTAGCCCTGACAAACTCTGGAAACACCATATATTTT.

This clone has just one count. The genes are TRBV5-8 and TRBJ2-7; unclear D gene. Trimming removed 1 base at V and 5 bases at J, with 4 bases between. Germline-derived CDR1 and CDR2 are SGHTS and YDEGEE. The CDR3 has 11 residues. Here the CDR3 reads CASSLRDEQYF. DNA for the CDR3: TGTGCCAGCAGCTTGCGGGACGAGCAGTACTTC. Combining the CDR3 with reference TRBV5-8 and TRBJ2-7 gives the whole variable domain EAGVTQSPTHLIKTRGQQATLRCSPISGHTSVYWYQQALGLGLQFLLWYDEGEERNRGNFPPRFSGRQFPNYSSELNVNALELEDSALYLCASSLRDEQYFGPGTRLTVT.

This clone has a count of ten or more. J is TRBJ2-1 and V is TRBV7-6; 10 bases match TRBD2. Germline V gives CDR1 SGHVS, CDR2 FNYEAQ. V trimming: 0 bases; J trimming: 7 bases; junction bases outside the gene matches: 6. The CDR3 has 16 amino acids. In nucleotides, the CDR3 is TGTGCCAGCAGCTTAGCGGCCAAGCGGGAGGGGAATGAGCAGTTCTTC. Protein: CASSLAAKREGNEQFF.

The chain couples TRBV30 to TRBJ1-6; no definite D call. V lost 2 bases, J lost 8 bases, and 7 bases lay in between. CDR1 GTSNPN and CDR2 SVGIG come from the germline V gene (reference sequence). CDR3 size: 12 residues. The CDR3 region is CAWSQLYSPLHF. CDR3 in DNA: TGTGCCTGGAGTCAACTCTATTCACCCCTCCACTTT.